This is a list of T cell receptor beta chains from one sample in a study of blood T cell repertoires in COVID-19. TCRdb keeps only in-frame clones here, not all; method: immunoSEQ multiplex PCR. This sample has about 300,000 clones, with around 87% found just once. The sample was peripheral blood. Every receptor here comes from a man between 65 and 85 years old with acute or convalescent COVID-19. Both conserved end residues are part of each CDR3. Fields, in order: CDR3 protein, CDR3 DNA, clone size, D gene, J gene, V gene. The D gene is left open where the match is weak. Expanded clones get a size class; other rows say once, few or many, or leave the size out.

CDR3 protein: CASRETGSSDNEQFF
CDR3 DNA: TGCGCCAGCAGAGAGACAGGGTCCTCTGACAATGAGCAGTTCTTC
clone size: -
D gene: TRBD1
J gene: TRBJ2-1
V gene: TRBV5-1

CDR3 protein: CASRPSGIGGNEQFF
CDR3 DNA: TGTGCCAGCAGGCCCAGCGGGATAGGTGGCAATGAGCAGTTCTTC
clone size: -
D gene: TRBD2
J gene: TRBJ2-1
V gene: TRBV27

CDR3 protein: CASSSGQTRSETQYF
CDR3 DNA: TGTGCCAGCAGCTCCGGACAGACACGATCAGAGACCCAGTACTTC
clone size: -
D gene: -
J gene: TRBJ2-5
V gene: TRBV7-9

CDR3 protein: CASNPGTGLNTEAFF
CDR3 DNA: TGTGCCAGCAATCCCGGGACAGGTTTGAACACTGAAGCTTTCTTT
clone size: once
D gene: TRBD1
J gene: TRBJ1-1
V gene: TRBV6-5

CDR3 protein: CASSVVAGGFYGYTF
CDR3 DNA: TGTGCCAGCAGCGTAGTGGCAGGGGGCTTCTATGGCTACACCTTC
clone size: -
D gene: TRBD1
J gene: TRBJ1-2
V gene: TRBV9

CDR3 protein: CASSYSTGNYGYTF
CDR3 DNA: TGTGCCAGCAGTTACTCGACAGGGAACTATGGCTACACCTTC
clone size: once
D gene: TRBD1
J gene: TRBJ1-2
V gene: TRBV6-5

CDR3 protein: CASSSGATTNEKLFF
CDR3 DNA: TGCGCCAGCAGCTCAGGGGCTACAACTAATGAAAAACTGTTTTTT
clone size: few
D gene: -
J gene: TRBJ1-4
V gene: TRBV5-1

CDR3 protein: CASSPGLAFIEQYF
CDR3 DNA: TGTGCCAGCAGCCCTGGACTAGCTTTCATCGAGCAGTACTTC
clone size: -
D gene: TRBD2
J gene: TRBJ2-7
V gene: TRBV7-2

CDR3 protein: CASSVELGWREGNEQFF
CDR3 DNA: TGTGCCAGCAGCGTAGAGTTGGGGTGGCGGGAGGGGAATGAGCAGTTCTTC
clone size: -
D gene: TRBD2
J gene: TRBJ2-1
V gene: TRBV9

CDR3 protein: CASSEYSGPRDSPLHF
CDR3 DNA: TGTGCCAGCAGCGAATACTCAGGGCCCAGGGATTCACCCCTCCACTTT
clone size: -
D gene: -
J gene: TRBJ1-6
V gene: TRBV9

CDR3 protein: CASSPAGAGNTIYF
CDR3 DNA: TGTGCCAGCTCACCCGCAGGGGCTGGAAACACCATATATTTT
clone size: -
D gene: -
J gene: TRBJ1-3
V gene: TRBV18

CDR3 protein: CASSTDWEANYGYTF
CDR3 DNA: TGTGCCAGCAGCACGGACTGGGAAGCTAACTATGGCTACACCTTC
clone size: -
D gene: -
J gene: TRBJ1-2
V gene: TRBV6-2/TRBV6-3

CDR3 protein: CAWMRGGSYEQYF
CDR3 DNA: TGTGCCTGGATGAGGGGGGGTTCCTACGAGCAGTACTTC
clone size: -
D gene: -
J gene: TRBJ2-7
V gene: TRBV30

CDR3 protein: CASSFSPGQPYEQYF
CDR3 DNA: TGTGCCAGCAGCTTTTCACCGGGACAGCCCTACGAGCAGTACTTC
clone size: -
D gene: TRBD1
J gene: TRBJ2-7
V gene: TRBV7-2

CDR3 protein: CASSDPQGDPYGYTF
CDR3 DNA: TGCGCCAGCAGCGACCCACAGGGGGACCCATATGGCTACACCTTC
clone size: -
D gene: TRBD1
J gene: TRBJ1-2
V gene: TRBV5-1

CDR3 protein: CASSKQGRTGELFF
CDR3 DNA: TGTGCCAGCAGTAAACAGGGGCGGACCGGGGAGCTGTTTTTT
clone size: -
D gene: TRBD1
J gene: TRBJ2-2
V gene: TRBV6-5

CDR3 protein: CASSLGLAGGKDTQYF
CDR3 DNA: TGTGCCAGCAGCTTAGGACTAGCGGGGGGCAAAGATACGCAGTATTTT
clone size: few
D gene: TRBD2
J gene: TRBJ2-3
V gene: TRBV11-3

CDR3 protein: CASSVGQTNTGELFF
CDR3 DNA: TGTGCCAGCAGCGTTGGACAGACAAACACCGGGGAGCTGTTTTTT
clone size: many
D gene: -
J gene: TRBJ2-2
V gene: TRBV9

CDR3 protein: CASSWGTSGGNEQFF
CDR3 DNA: TGCGCCAGCAGCTGGGGGACTAGCGGAGGCAATGAGCAGTTCTTC
clone size: -
D gene: TRBD2
J gene: TRBJ2-1
V gene: TRBV5-1

CDR3 protein: CASSPPDRGNTDTQYF
CDR3 DNA: TGTGCCAGCTCACCACCAGACAGGGGGAACACAGATACGCAGTATTTT
clone size: -
D gene: TRBD1
J gene: TRBJ2-3
V gene: TRBV18

CDR3 protein: CASTRTVFYGNTIYF
CDR3 DNA: TGTGCCAGCACCCGGACAGTCTTCTATGGAAACACCATATATTTT
clone size: -
D gene: -
J gene: TRBJ1-3
V gene: TRBV7-9

CDR3 protein: CASSVDSEWGAQHF
CDR3 DNA: TGTGCCAGCAGCGTAGACTCGGAATGGGGAGCCCAGCATTTT
clone size: -
D gene: -
J gene: TRBJ1-5
V gene: TRBV9

CDR3 protein: CASCRTGSPGETQYF
CDR3 DNA: TGTGCCAGCTGTAGAACAGGGTCCCCGGGTGAGACCCAGTACTTC
clone size: -
D gene: -
J gene: TRBJ2-5
V gene: TRBV6-5

CDR3 protein: CASSMVAVGTEAFF
CDR3 DNA: TGTGCCAGTAGTATGGTAGCAGTAGGCACTGAAGCTTTCTTT
clone size: few
D gene: -
J gene: TRBJ1-1
V gene: TRBV19

CDR3 protein: CASSLGGTAGNTIYF
CDR3 DNA: TGTGCCAGCAGCTTGGGAGGTACGGCTGGAAACACCATATATTTT
clone size: -
D gene: -
J gene: TRBJ1-3
V gene: TRBV5-4

CDR3 protein: CASSRRQGIRANYGYTF
CDR3 DNA: TGTGCCAGCAGCCGCCGACAGGGCATCAGGGCTAACTATGGCTACACCTTC
clone size: -
D gene: TRBD1
J gene: TRBJ1-2
V gene: TRBV5-8

CDR3 protein: CAWSRQGLNSGNTIYF
CDR3 DNA: TGTGCCTGGAGTCGTCAGGGACTCAACTCTGGAAACACCATATATTTT
clone size: -
D gene: -
J gene: TRBJ1-3
V gene: TRBV30

CDR3 protein: CASSSLLAGGHHREQFF
CDR3 DNA: TGTGCCAGCAGTTCATTGCTAGCGGGGGGGCATCATCGAGAGCAGTTCTTC
clone size: -
D gene: TRBD2
J gene: TRBJ2-1
V gene: TRBV11-2